The rows below give T cell receptor beta chains drawn from one sample of a study of cytomegalovirus exposure and HLA in healthy donors. Using immunoSEQ multiplex PCR, the repertoire was profiled, and TCRdb retains in-frame clones only, with some absent. This table holds some 150,000 clones, about 70% found once. The specimen sequenced was PBMCs. Receptor source: a man aged 18 to 29 in good health and CMV-seronegative. CDR3s include the opening cysteine and the closing phenylalanine or tryptophan. D genes are given only for firm matches. Size is omitted from some rows. Given values are once, few, many or a class for expanded clones.

TRBD2,TRBJ2-7,-,TRBV5-1,CASSLGPSGGDEQYF,TGCGCCAGCAGCTTGGGTCCTAGCGGGGGAGACGAGCAGTACTTC
TRBD1,TRBJ2-7,-,TRBV9,CASSGGDRGYEQYF,TGTGCCAGCAGCGGAGGGGACAGGGGCTACGAGCAGTACTTC
TRBD2,TRBJ2-3,-,TRBV10-2,CASSLAGGTDTQYF,TGCGCCAGCAGCCTAGCGGGGGGAACAGATACGCAGTATTTT
TRBD1,TRBJ2-7,-,TRBV9,CASGPTGGTLYEQYF,TGTGCCAGCGGCCCAACAGGGGGTACCCTCTACGAGCAGTACTTC
-,TRBJ2-5,few,TRBV5-4,CASSLNRPIQETQYF,TGTGCCAGCAGCTTGAACAGGCCCATTCAAGAGACCCAGTACTTC
TRBD1,TRBJ2-3,once,TRBV6-4,CASSSGTGGADTQYF,TGTGCCAGCAGCTCCGGGACAGGGGGCGCAGATACGCAGTATTTT
TRBD1,TRBJ2-5,once,TRBV4-3,CASSQQPGQGSETQYF,TGCGCCAGCAGCCAGCAACCGGGACAGGGATCAGAGACCCAGTACTTC
-,TRBJ2-1,-,TRBV6-4,CASSDSPRANEQFF,TGTGCCAGCAGTGACTCCCCCAGGGCAAATGAGCAGTTCTTC
TRBD2,TRBJ2-1,-,TRBV2,CASSLTSGQYNEQFF,TGTGCCAGCAGTCTAACTAGCGGACAGTACAATGAGCAGTTCTTC
-,TRBJ1-1,-,TRBV19,CASSASGAQNTEAFF,TGTGCCAGTAGTGCCTCTGGAGCGCAGAACACTGAAGCTTTCTTT
-,TRBJ1-5,-,TRBV27,CASSRSGGQPQHF,TGTGCCAGCAGCCGGAGCGGTGGGCAGCCCCAGCATTTT
TRBD1,TRBJ2-5,-,TRBV28,CASSSAGTGSEETQYF,TGTGCCAGCAGTTCCGCCGGGACAGGGAGTGAGGAGACCCAGTACTTC
-,TRBJ2-5,few,TRBV19,CASSGFRTDFQETQYF,TGTGCCAGTAGTGGTTTCAGGACAGACTTTCAAGAGACCCAGTACTTC
-,TRBJ2-3,few,TRBV2,CASSGQGYTDTQYF,TGTGCCAGCAGCGGGCAGGGATATACAGATACGCAGTATTTT
-,TRBJ1-3,-,TRBV6-5,CASSYSAGPSGNTIYF,TGTGCCAGCAGTTACTCGGCAGGCCCCTCTGGAAACACCATATATTTT
-,TRBJ2-1,once,TRBV11-3,CASSFSSSYNEQFF,TGTGCCAGCAGCTTTTCCAGCTCCTACAATGAGCAGTTCTTC
TRBD1,TRBJ2-7,-,TRBV6-6,CASSYPGQGDYEQYF,TGTGCCAGCAGTTACCCGGGACAGGGGGACTACGAGCAGTACTTC
TRBD1,TRBJ1-2,-,TRBV27,CASRGTGGQGYTF,TGTGCCAGCAGGGGGACAGGAGGGCAAGGCTACACCTTC
TRBD1,TRBJ1-4,-,TRBV7-9,CASSPPWTGGNEKLFF,TGTGCCAGCAGCCCCCCGTGGACAGGGGGTAATGAAAAACTGTTTTTT
-,TRBJ2-2,once,TRBV2,CASSVGQPSWTGELFF,TGTGCCAGCAGTGTTGGACAGCCTTCGTGGACCGGGGAGCTGTTTTTT
TRBD2,TRBJ2-5,-,TRBV5-4,CARTPAGDSETQYF,TGTGCCCGGACACCAGCGGGGGACTCAGAGACCCAGTACTTC
-,TRBJ1-6,-,TRBV4-1,CASSQDGSYSPLHF,TGCGCCAGCAGCCAAGACGGGAGTTATTCACCCCTCCACTTT
TRBD2,TRBJ2-5,few,TRBV11-2,CASSPLAGGPETQYF,TGTGCCAGCAGCCCATTAGCGGGGGGGCCCGAGACCCAGTACTTC
TRBD1,TRBJ2-1,-,TRBV5-6,CASSFGTGNEQFF,TGTGCCAGCAGCTTTGGGACAGGGAATGAGCAGTTCTTC
-,TRBJ1-6,-,TRBV19,CASSATLIPGSSPLHF,TGTGCCAGTAGTGCCACTTTAATCCCGGGGTCCTCACCCCTCCACTTT
-,TRBJ1-2,-,TRBV7-8,CAGSLRLGESGYGYTF,TGTGCCGGCAGCTTACGACTAGGGGAAAGTGGCTATGGCTACACCTTC
-,TRBJ2-1,-,TRBV28,CASSLGGLSYNEQFF,TGTGCCAGCAGTTTGGGGGGGCTGTCCTACAATGAGCAGTTCTTC
-,TRBJ1-1,-,TRBV6-5,CASSYETGVAGIAFF,TGTGCCAGCAGTTATGAAACTGGGGTCGCAGGGATTGCTTTCTTT
-,TRBJ1-1,-,TRBV28,CASRLGQRNTEAFF,TGTGCCAGCAGACTCGGACAGAGGAACACTGAAGCTTTCTTT
-,TRBJ2-7,few,TRBV6-6,CASSPGTTREQYF,TGTGCCAGCAGCCCCGGGACAACTCGGGAGCAGTACTTC